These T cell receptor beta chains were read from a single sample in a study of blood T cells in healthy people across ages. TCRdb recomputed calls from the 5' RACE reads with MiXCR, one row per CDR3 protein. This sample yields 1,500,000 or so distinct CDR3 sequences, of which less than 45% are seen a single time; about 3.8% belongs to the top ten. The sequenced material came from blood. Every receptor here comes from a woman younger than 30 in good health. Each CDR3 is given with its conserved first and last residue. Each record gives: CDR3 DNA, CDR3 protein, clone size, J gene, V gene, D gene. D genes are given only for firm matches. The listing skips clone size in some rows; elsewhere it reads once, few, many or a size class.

DNA: TGTGCCAGCAGGCCACAGGGGTCGGGGAACATTCAGTACTTC
CDR3: CASRPQGSGNIQYF
size: -
J: TRBJ2-4
V: TRBV7-9
D: TRBD1

DNA: TGCAGCACTCAAAACGCGGGGCTGAACGAGCAGTACTTC
CDR3: CSTQNAGLNEQYF
size: -
J: TRBJ2-7
V: TRBV29-1
D: -

DNA: TGCAGTGCTATCCCGACTCGACAGGGGCAGAGGGAGACCCAGTACTTC
CDR3: CSAIPTRQGQRETQYF
size: -
J: TRBJ2-5
V: TRBV20-1
D: TRBD1

DNA: TGTGCCAGCAGTTTTTCGGGAGGGCGGGAACCCTACGAGCAGTACTTC
CDR3: CASSFSGGREPYEQYF
size: few
J: TRBJ2-7
V: TRBV12-3/TRBV12-4
D: TRBD2

DNA: TGTGCCTGGAGTGTCGGTCGGATTGAGCAGTTCTTC
CDR3: CAWSVGRIEQFF
size: -
J: TRBJ2-1
V: TRBV30
D: -

DNA: TGTGCCACCAGTGACCCAGGGACTAGCGGGGGTGAGACCCAGTACTTC
CDR3: CATSDPGTSGGETQYF
size: few
J: TRBJ2-5
V: TRBV24-1
D: TRBD2

DNA: TGTGCCACCAGCAGAGATGCAGGACGAGAGACCCAGTACTTC
CDR3: CATSRDAGRETQYF
size: few
J: TRBJ2-5
V: TRBV15
D: -

DNA: TGTGCCAGCAGTTCTCGGGGGGAGACAGATACGCAGTATTTT
CDR3: CASSSRGETDTQYF
size: -
J: TRBJ2-3
V: TRBV28
D: TRBD2

DNA: TGTGCCAGCAGCAAAACCGTTCGGACAGATGTCATGGAAGCTTTCTTT
CDR3: CASSKTVRTDVMEAFF
size: -
J: TRBJ1-1
V: TRBV21-1
D: -

DNA: TGCGCCAGCAGCCAACCGACTCGATCTAGGGCCCATGAGCAGTTCTTC
CDR3: CASSQPTRSRAHEQFF
size: -
J: TRBJ2-1
V: TRBV4-1
D: -

DNA: TGTGCCAGCAGTCAAGGGACGGCTGGATGGGCCCAGTACTTC
CDR3: CASSQGTAGWAQYF
size: -
J: TRBJ2-5
V: TRBV12-3/TRBV12-4
D: -

DNA: TGTGCCAGCAGCCCTCCCGGACGCAATGAGCAGTTCTTC
CDR3: CASSPPGRNEQFF
size: -
J: TRBJ2-1
V: TRBV13
D: -

DNA: TGTGCCAGCAGTTTAAGTCTCCGGGGGGCGATCACTAACTATGGCTACACCTTC
CDR3: CASSLSLRGAITNYGYTF
size: -
J: TRBJ1-2
V: TRBV12-3/TRBV12-4
D: -

DNA: TGTGCCAGCACCCGGACAGCGACGATTTCCTACGAGCAGTACTTC
CDR3: CASTRTATISYEQYF
size: -
J: TRBJ2-7
V: TRBV6-1
D: -

DNA: TGTGCCAGCAGCTTGGACGGGACTAGAGAAGAGACCCAGTACTTC
CDR3: CASSLDGTREETQYF
size: few
J: TRBJ2-5
V: TRBV5-5
D: TRBD2

DNA: TGTGCCAGCAGCTTAAAAGAGGAGGATGAGCAGTACTTC
CDR3: CASSLKEEDEQYF
size: -
J: TRBJ2-7
V: TRBV13
D: -

DNA: TGTGCCAGTAGTATAGGCCAGGGAATCTCCTACGAGCAGTACTTC
CDR3: CASSIGQGISYEQYF
size: -
J: TRBJ2-7
V: TRBV19
D: -

DNA: TGCGCCAGCAGCCATATTTTCGTAACAGCCGCTAATGAAAAACTGTTTTTT
CDR3: CASSHIFVTAANEKLFF
size: many
J: TRBJ1-4
V: TRBV4-3
D: -

DNA: TGTGCCAGCAGCTTAGGCGGAGGGGGCGGCAATCAGCCCCAGCATTTT
CDR3: CASSLGGGGGNQPQHF
size: few
J: TRBJ1-5
V: TRBV7-9
D: TRBD1

DNA: TGTGCCAGCAGCCCACCATCATCGGAGACCCAGTACTTC
CDR3: CASSPPSSETQYF
size: many
J: TRBJ2-5
V: TRBV18
D: -

DNA: TGTGCCAGCAGCCTCTTGGTGGGCACTGAAGCTTTCTTT
CDR3: CASSLLVGTEAFF
size: -
J: TRBJ1-1
V: TRBV12-3/TRBV12-4
D: -

DNA: TGTGCCAGCAGGAGGAATCTGGGACGAGAAGAGACCCAGTACTTC
CDR3: CASRRNLGREETQYF
size: few
J: TRBJ2-5
V: TRBV2
D: -

DNA: TGCGCCAGCAGCACCGGGACAGGGGGCTCCTACAATGAGCAGTTCTTC
CDR3: CASSTGTGGSYNEQFF
size: few
J: TRBJ2-1
V: TRBV5-1
D: TRBD1

DNA: TGTGCCTGGTCGACAGGGGCGGGCTACACCTTC
CDR3: CAWSTGAGYTF
size: few
J: TRBJ1-2
V: TRBV30
D: TRBD1

DNA: TGTGCCAGCAGCTTAGATGGTAGCGGGGTCACAGATACGCAGTATTTT
CDR3: CASSLDGSGVTDTQYF
size: -
J: TRBJ2-3
V: TRBV7-2
D: TRBD2

DNA: TGCAGTGCTAGTAGGTGGCAGGGGAACAATCAGCCCCAGCATTTT
CDR3: CSASRWQGNNQPQHF
size: -
J: TRBJ1-5
V: TRBV20-1
D: -

DNA: TGTGCCAGCAAAAGGACAGGGGGTCACTACGAGCAGTACTTC
CDR3: CASKRTGGHYEQYF
size: -
J: TRBJ2-7
V: TRBV12-3/TRBV12-4
D: TRBD1

DNA: TGTGCCAGCAGCTCTAGGACGGTACACCCTTCCTACGAGCAGTACTTC
CDR3: CASSSRTVHPSYEQYF
size: -
J: TRBJ2-7
V: TRBV6-5
D: -

DNA: TGCAGCGTTGTCTCAGGGGCCTACACCTTC
CDR3: CSVVSGAYTF
size: -
J: TRBJ1-2
V: TRBV29-1
D: -

DNA: TGCAGCGTTGAAGATGCGATGGGGGGAGAAATGACAGATACGCAGTATTTT
CDR3: CSVEDAMGGEMTDTQYF
size: -
J: TRBJ2-3
V: TRBV29-1
D: -

DNA: TGTGCCAGCTCACTCATACAGGGGGCCGGTGGCTACACCTTC
CDR3: CASSLIQGAGGYTF
size: -
J: TRBJ1-2
V: TRBV18
D: TRBD1

DNA: TGTGCCAGCAGTCCTAGACCGGCTTCCTACAATGAGCAGTTCTTC
CDR3: CASSPRPASYNEQFF
size: few
J: TRBJ2-1
V: TRBV6-2/TRBV6-3
D: -

DNA: TGTGCCAGCAGGTTGTGGTCAGATACGCAGTATTTT
CDR3: CASRLWSDTQYF
size: -
J: TRBJ2-3
V: TRBV7-6
D: -

DNA: TGTGCCAGCAGAGGTGGGCGAAACCAAGAGACCCAGTACTTC
CDR3: CASRGGRNQETQYF
size: few
J: TRBJ2-5
V: TRBV28
D: -

DNA: TGTGCCAGCACCGACGGAGGCCGCACAGATACGCAGTATTTT
CDR3: CASTDGGRTDTQYF
size: -
J: TRBJ2-3
V: TRBV6-2/TRBV6-3
D: -

DNA: TGCAGCAGTTACGTCGGAGCCTATGGCTACACCTTC
CDR3: CSSYVGAYGYTF
size: few
J: TRBJ1-2
V: TRBV29-1
D: -

DNA: TGTGCCATCAGTTTCACAGGAGGCCAATACGAGCAGTACTTC
CDR3: CAISFTGGQYEQYF
size: few
J: TRBJ2-7
V: TRBV10-3
D: -

DNA: TGCAGTGCTAGAGTGGAGCTAATGGGGAATGAGCAGTTCTTC
CDR3: CSARVELMGNEQFF
size: few
J: TRBJ2-1
V: TRBV20-1
D: -

DNA: TGCGCCAGCAGCCAAGGGGGGAGACGGAGAGGAATGAACACTGAAGCTTTCTTT
CDR3: CASSQGGRRRGMNTEAFF
size: -
J: TRBJ1-1
V: TRBV4-3
D: -

DNA: TGTGCCAGCATTCAAGACATCAACTACGAGCAGTACTTC
CDR3: CASIQDINYEQYF
size: -
J: TRBJ2-7
V: TRBV6-2/TRBV6-3
D: -

DNA: TGTGCCAGTAGGAAACTACCGGGACAGGGAACTAACTATGGCTACACCTTC
CDR3: CASRKLPGQGTNYGYTF
size: -
J: TRBJ1-2
V: TRBV19
D: TRBD1

DNA: TGCAGTGCTGTCGGACAGGCCCAAGAGACCCAGTACTTC
CDR3: CSAVGQAQETQYF
size: few
J: TRBJ2-5
V: TRBV20-1
D: TRBD1

DNA: TGTGCCATCAGAGGGACAGCAATTAACACTGAAGCTTTCTTT
CDR3: CAIRGTAINTEAFF
size: few
J: TRBJ1-1
V: TRBV10-3
D: TRBD1

DNA: TGTGCCAGCAGTGGGGCAGGGCCCATCCGCTGGACTGAAGCTTTCTTT
CDR3: CASSGAGPIRWTEAFF
size: -
J: TRBJ1-1
V: TRBV6-2/TRBV6-3
D: -

DNA: TGCAGTGCGCAGGGCAATAATTCACCCCTCCACTTT
CDR3: CSAQGNNSPLHF
size: -
J: TRBJ1-6
V: TRBV20-1
D: -

DNA: TGTGCCAGCAGCTTTCCGGGGGCCTCCTACGAGCAGTACTTC
CDR3: CASSFPGASYEQYF
size: -
J: TRBJ2-7
V: TRBV11-2
D: -

DNA: TGTGCCAGCAGTTACGCAGGGGGCAAAATCTACGAGCAGTACTTC
CDR3: CASSYAGGKIYEQYF
size: -
J: TRBJ2-7
V: TRBV6-5
D: TRBD1

DNA: TGTGCCAGCAGTGAACTGGGGACAGACCAAGAGACCCAGTACTTC
CDR3: CASSELGTDQETQYF
size: -
J: TRBJ2-5
V: TRBV25-1
D: TRBD1

DNA: TGTGCCAGCAGTTACGGTACAGGCGACTACAATGAGCAGTTCTTC
CDR3: CASSYGTGDYNEQFF
size: few
J: TRBJ2-1
V: TRBV6-5
D: -

DNA: TGTGCCAGCAGCGTAGAACAGGAGCCCTACAATGAGCAGTTCTTC
CDR3: CASSVEQEPYNEQFF
size: -
J: TRBJ2-1
V: TRBV9
D: -

DNA: TGTGCCAGCAGTGAGACAGGGGTCGCAAACTATGGCTACACCTTC
CDR3: CASSETGVANYGYTF
size: -
J: TRBJ1-2
V: TRBV28
D: TRBD1